A single sample gave rise to the 7 T cell receptor beta chains below, sequenced in a study of beta chain features in type 1 diabetes. Isolated RNA was reverse transcribed in full, so expressed TCRB transcripts were sequenced. Profiling relied on immunoSEQ multiplex PCR, and the TCRdb table lists in-frame clones only, not all of them. The table includes more than 150,000 clones, around an eighth detected once. The sample consisted of central memory CD4+ T cells from blood. The source is a woman aged 18-29 years in good health.

The genes are TRBV7-2 and TRBJ1-2; D gene uncertain. The germline gives CDR1 SGHTA, CDR2 FQGNSA. The CDR3 length is 14 residues. The ends were cut back, 6 bases at V and 8 bases at J, with 19 bases in the middle. The CDR3 region has the DNA TGTGCCAGCAGAACCCGGGTCGGGGTGGGAGGCTACACCTTC. Its translation: CASRTRVGVGGYTF.

The V call is TRBV13, the J call TRBJ2-5; 7 bases are a match to TRBD1. The J call could be wrong; TRBJ2-7 is a better fit for the DNA end. The CDR3 sequence is 15 residues long. Germline lookup yields CDR1 PRHDT and CDR2 FYEKMQ (reference sequence). In DNA form, the CDR3 reads TGTGCCAGCAGCACCCGGGACAGATTCTCCTACGAGCAGTACTTC. Protein product: CASSTRDRFSYEQYF.

This clone appeared a few times. J is TRBJ2-5 and V is TRBV19; the match to TRBD2 covers 8 bases. The CDR3 sequence is 15 residues long. V shed 4 bases and J 4 bases; nucleotides not matched to a gene: 8. The germline gives CDR1 LNHDA, CDR2 SQIVND (reference sequence). The CDR3 DNA reads TGTGCCAGTAGTAATCAAGCGGGAGTCACAGAGACCCAGTACTTC. This codes for CASSNQAGVTETQYF.

This clone has a handful of counts. The J gene is TRBJ1-2, the V gene TRBV19; D unclear. Germline CDR1 and CDR2: LNHDA and SQIVND (reference sequence). The CDR3 consists of 12 residues. V lost 6 bases and J 1 base, leaving 6 bases between the germline ends. The CDR3 DNA reads TGTGCCAGTAGCGGGATTAACTATGGCTACACCTTC. Its protein product is CASSGINYGYTF. The full variable domain, in which reference TRBV19 and TRBJ1-2 provide the parts outside the CDR3, is DGGITQSPKYLFRKEGQNVTLSCEQNLNHDAMYWYRQDPGQGLRLIYYSQIVNDFQKGDIAEGYSVSREKKESFPLTVTSAQKNPTAFYLCASSGINYGYTFGSGTRLTVV.

The rearrangement links TRBV19 to TRBJ2-2; 8 bases match TRBD2. V dropped 10 bases and J dropped 4; count of bases not matched to a gene: 8. This CDR3 contains 14 residues. Germline V CDR1 and CDR2: LNHDA, SQIVND (reference sequence). The DNA of the CDR3 is TGTGCCACATCCGGGACTAGTATCACCGGGGAGCTGTTTTTT. Translated, it gives CATSGTSITGELFF.

This clone has only a few counts. The CDR3 sequence: CASSDVQGAGETQYF. CDR3 sequence (DNA): TGTGCCAGCAGTGACGTACAGGGGGCGGGAGAGACCCAGTACTTC. The chain carries TRBV25-1 and TRBJ2-5; 9 bases are shared with TRBD1. The germline V gene encodes CDR1 MGHDK and CDR2 SYGVNS. The ends lost 3 bases at V and 4 bases at J; junction bases unmatched: 6. The CDR3 extends over 15 amino acids. The variable domain in full, completed from reference TRBV25-1 and TRBJ2-5, reads EADIYQTPRYLVIGTGKKITLECSQTMGHDKMYWYQQDPGMELHLIHYSYGVNSTEKGDLSSESTVSRIRTEHFPLTLESARPSHTSQYLCASSDVQGAGETQYFGPGTRLLVL.

The V and J genes are TRBV28 and TRBJ1-1; 7 nucleotides align to TRBD1. The CDR3 spans 15 residues. The J segment lost 1 base and the V segment lost 8 bases, leaving 10 bases of the junction unmatched. Per the germline V gene, CDR1 is MDHEN and CDR2 is SYDVKM. The DNA for the CDR3 is TGTGCCAGCGGGACAGCCTCCATTAGGAACACTGAAGCTTTCTTT. Translating it yields CASGTASIRNTEAFF.